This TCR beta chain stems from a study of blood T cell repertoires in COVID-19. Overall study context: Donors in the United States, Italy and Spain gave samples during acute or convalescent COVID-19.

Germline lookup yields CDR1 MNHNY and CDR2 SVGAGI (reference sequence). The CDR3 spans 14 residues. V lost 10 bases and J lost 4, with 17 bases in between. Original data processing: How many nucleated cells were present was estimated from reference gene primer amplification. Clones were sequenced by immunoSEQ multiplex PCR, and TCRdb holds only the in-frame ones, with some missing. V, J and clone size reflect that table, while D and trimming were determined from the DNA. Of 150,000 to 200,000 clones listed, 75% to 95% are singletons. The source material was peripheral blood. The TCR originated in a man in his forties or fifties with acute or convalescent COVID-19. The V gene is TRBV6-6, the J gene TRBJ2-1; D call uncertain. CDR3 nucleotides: TGTGCCATTCAACCCTCAGGATTTTACAATGAGCAGTTCTTC. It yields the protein CAIQPSGFYNEQFF.